These 4 T cell receptor beta chains came from one sample sequenced in a study of blood T cell repertoires in COVID-19. The protocol was immunoSEQ multiplex PCR, while the TCRdb copy is restricted to in-frame clones and leaves out a portion. In the table there are some 360,000 clones, 88% of which are singletons. The sequenced material came from PBMCs or T cells enriched from blood (not recorded which). These receptors originate from a woman aged 25 to 45 who had been exposed to COVID-19.

This chain connects TRBV5-1 to TRBJ1-2; TRBD1 might be the D (6 bases). There are 14 residues in the CDR3. The V and J ends lost 5 bases and 2 bases respectively, with 13 bases between them. CDR1 is SGHRS, CDR2 YFSETQ, per germline. The CDR3 is CASRDSKINYGYTF. DNA for the CDR3: TGCGCCAGCAGGGACAGCAAAATAAACTATGGCTACACCTTC.

This chain connects TRBV7-9 to TRBJ1-4; TRBD1 is a possible D gene (5 bases). Germline values: CDR1 SEHNR, CDR2 FQNEAQ (reference sequence). The CDR3 is made up of 18 amino acids. V lost 4 bases and J lost 7, with 25 bases in between. DNA for the CDR3: TGTGCCAGCAGCTCCCCCAGGTTTAGGGGCTTGGACGGTGAAAAACTGTTTTTT. This codes for CASSSPRFRGLDGEKLFF.

The chain is built from TRBV20-1 and TRBJ2-5; TRBD2 agrees at 10 bases. Germline CDR1 DFQATT, CDR2 SNEGSKA (reference sequence). Unmatched junction bases numbered 6, after V lost 3 bases and J lost 2 bases. The CDR3 covers 15 residues. Written as DNA, the CDR3 is TGCAGTGCTAGTCCCGGGACTAGCGCACAAGAGACCCAGTACTTC. Encoded protein: CSASPGTSAQETQYF.

The chain combines TRBV11-2 with TRBJ1-1; D is ambiguous. V was cut by 3 bases and J by 11 bases, with 10 bases left in between. The germline V gene has CDR1 SGHAT and CDR2 FQNNGV. This CDR3 comprises 11 residues. The CDR3 sequence: CASSFTGKAFF. As DNA, the CDR3 is TGTGCCAGCAGCTTTACGGGGAAGGCTTTCTTT.